These 2 T cell receptor beta chains came from one sample sequenced in a study of neurological immune-mediated disorders. Regarding time point: longitudinal time-point 3. TCRdb called the 5' RACE reads again in MiXCR, with one record for every CDR3 protein. The profile shows tens of thousands of distinct CDR3 sequences, 4.3% of them singletons. The sequencing sample was made of PBMCs. All receptors come from a woman aged 55-70 years with multiple sclerosis.

This clonotype was picked up many times. The genes are TRBV11-1 and TRBJ2-1; TRBD2 aligns across 9 bases. V gave up 1 base and J gave up 10 bases; unmatched junction bases: 5. Germline CDR1 SGHAT, CDR2 FQDESV (reference sequence). The CDR3 contains 14 residues. In DNA form, the CDR3 reads TGTGCCAGCAGCTTAGGCGGGGGGGCAGTAGAGCAGTTCTTC. This codes for CASSLGGGAVEQFF.

This clonotype was counted many times. This chain uses TRBV5-1 with TRBJ2-5; the D is unclear. V was trimmed by 1 base and J by 5 bases, leaving 12 bases between them. Germline V gives CDR1 SGHRS, CDR2 YFSETQ. The CDR3 is made up of 14 amino acids. CDR3: CASSLWGTGETQYF. The DNA of the CDR3 is TGCGCCAGCAGCTTGTGGGGAACCGGGGAGACCCAGTACTTC.